This TCR beta chain emerged from a study of T cell therapy after organ transplantation. Across the whole study: Expansion used a peptide pool of 30 HLA class I and II CMV epitopes. CMV-specific T cells, median 1.92 x 10^8, were given as 2 to 6 intravenous infusions. Blood for the short-term post-therapy sample came 4 to 8 weeks after therapy. Study findings and constraints: Nonresponders had marked pretherapy clonal expansions and little post-therapy change.

Remarks on this clone: Its specificity is unknown.

Time point reported: 4-8 weeks after completion of therapy. Method: immunoSEQ multiplex PCR; TCRdb's copy keeps in-frame clones and lacks some. Of about 6,000 clones in the sample, 65% to 75% are singletons; the top ten hold 25% to 35%. CDR3 size: 11 residues. Germline CDR1 is SQVTM and CDR2 is ANQGSEA. The V gene lost 0 bases and the J gene lost 8 bases, with 7 bases spanning the gap. Sequencing was performed on CD8+ T cells from blood, taken after autologous CMV-specific T cell therapy. This sequence was found in a human patient who had received a solid organ transplant and had CMV disease. Some T cells could come from the graft donor. The chain employs TRBV29-1 and TRBJ1-1; D possibly corresponds to TRBD1 (5 bases). CDR3 region: CSVEEQGEAFF. CDR3 nucleotide sequence: TGCAGCGTTGAAGAGCAGGGAGAAGCTTTCTTT.